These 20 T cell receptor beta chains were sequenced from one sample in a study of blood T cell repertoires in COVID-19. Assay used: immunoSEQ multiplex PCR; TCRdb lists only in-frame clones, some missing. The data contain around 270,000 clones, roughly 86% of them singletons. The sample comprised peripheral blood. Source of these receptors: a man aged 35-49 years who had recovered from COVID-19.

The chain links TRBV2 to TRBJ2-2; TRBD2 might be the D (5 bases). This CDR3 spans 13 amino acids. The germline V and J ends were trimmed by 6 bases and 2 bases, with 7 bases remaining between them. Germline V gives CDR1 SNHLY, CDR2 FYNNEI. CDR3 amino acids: CASRDFNTGELFF. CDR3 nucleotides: TGTGCCAGCAGGGACTTTAACACCGGGGAGCTGTTTTTT.

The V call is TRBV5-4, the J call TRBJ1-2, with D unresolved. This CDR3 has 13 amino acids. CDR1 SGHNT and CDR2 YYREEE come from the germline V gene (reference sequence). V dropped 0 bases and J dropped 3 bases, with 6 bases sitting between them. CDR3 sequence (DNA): TGTGCCAGCAGCTTGGGAGCTGACTATGGCTACACCTTC. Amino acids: CASSLGADYGYTF.

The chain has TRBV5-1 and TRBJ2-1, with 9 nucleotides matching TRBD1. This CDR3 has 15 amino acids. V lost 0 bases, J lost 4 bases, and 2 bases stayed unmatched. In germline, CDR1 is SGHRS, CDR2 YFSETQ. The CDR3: CASSLVGQGYNEQFF. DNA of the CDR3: TGCGCCAGCAGCTTGGTAGGACAGGGGTACAATGAGCAGTTCTTC.

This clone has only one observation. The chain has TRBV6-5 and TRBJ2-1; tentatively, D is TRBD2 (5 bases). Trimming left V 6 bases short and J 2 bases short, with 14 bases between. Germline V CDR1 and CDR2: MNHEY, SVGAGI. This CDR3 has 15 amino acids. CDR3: CASSSGGFAYNEQFF. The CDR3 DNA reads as TGTGCCAGCAGCTCTGGAGGATTCGCCTACAATGAGCAGTTCTTC.

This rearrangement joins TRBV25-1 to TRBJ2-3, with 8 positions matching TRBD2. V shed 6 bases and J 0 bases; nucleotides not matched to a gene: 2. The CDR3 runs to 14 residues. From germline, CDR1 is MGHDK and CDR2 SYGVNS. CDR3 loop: CASRRGASTDTQYF. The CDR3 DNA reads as TGTGCCAGCAGGCGGGGGGCGAGCACAGATACGCAGTATTTT.

The CDR3 is CSVQTGTRNNEQFF. As DNA, the CDR3 is TGCAGCGTTCAAACCGGGACTAGGAACAATGAGCAGTTCTTC. The chain joins TRBV29-1 to TRBJ2-1; 8 bases line up with TRBD2. The CDR3 has 14 amino acids. With V trimmed by 5 bases and J by 5 bases, 8 bases remained unmatched. CDR1 is SQVTM, CDR2 ANQGSEA, per germline.

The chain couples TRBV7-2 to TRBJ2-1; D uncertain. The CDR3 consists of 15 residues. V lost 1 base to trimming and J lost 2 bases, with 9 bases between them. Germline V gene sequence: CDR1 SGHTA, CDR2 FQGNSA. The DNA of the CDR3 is TGTGCCAGCAGCTTAGGTCCAGTCGCCTACAATGAGCAGTTCTTC. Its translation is CASSLGPVAYNEQFF.

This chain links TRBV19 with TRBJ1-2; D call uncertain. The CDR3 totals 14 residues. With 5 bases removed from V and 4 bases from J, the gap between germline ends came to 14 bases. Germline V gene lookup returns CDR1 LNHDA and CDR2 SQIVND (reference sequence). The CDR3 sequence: CASSGREKSYGYTF. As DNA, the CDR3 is TGTGCCAGTAGTGGCCGGGAAAAGAGCTATGGCTACACCTTC. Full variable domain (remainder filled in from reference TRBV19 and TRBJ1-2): DGGITQSPKYLFRKEGQNVTLSCEQNLNHDAMYWYRQDPGQGLRLIYYSQIVNDFQKGDIAEGYSVSREKKESFPLTVTSAQKNPTAFYLCASSGREKSYGYTFGSGTRLTVV.

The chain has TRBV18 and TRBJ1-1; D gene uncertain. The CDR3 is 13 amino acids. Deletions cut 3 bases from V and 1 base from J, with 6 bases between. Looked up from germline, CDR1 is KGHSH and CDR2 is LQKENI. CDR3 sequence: CASSPGGNTEAFF. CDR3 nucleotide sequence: TGTGCCAGCTCACCGGGAGGGAACACTGAAGCTTTCTTT. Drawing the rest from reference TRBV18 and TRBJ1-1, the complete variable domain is NAGVMQNPRHLVRRRGQEARLRCSPMKGHSHVYWYRQLPEEGLKFMVYLQKENIIDESGMPKERFSAEFPKEGPSILRIQQVVRGDSAAYFCASSPGGNTEAFFGQGTRLTVV.

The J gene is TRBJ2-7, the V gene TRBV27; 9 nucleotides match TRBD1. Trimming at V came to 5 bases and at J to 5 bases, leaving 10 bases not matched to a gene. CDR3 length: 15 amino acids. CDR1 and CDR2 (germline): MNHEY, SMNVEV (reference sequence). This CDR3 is CASSPRGTGRHEQYF. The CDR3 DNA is TGTGCCAGCAGTCCCCGGGGGACAGGGCGCCACGAGCAGTACTTC.

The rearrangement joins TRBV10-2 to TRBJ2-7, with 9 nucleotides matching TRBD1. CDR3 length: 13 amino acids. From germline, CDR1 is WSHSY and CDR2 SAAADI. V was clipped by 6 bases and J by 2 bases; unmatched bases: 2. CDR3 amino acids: CASRGTGTYEQYF. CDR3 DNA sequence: TGCGCCAGCAGGGGGACAGGGACCTACGAGCAGTACTTC.

CDR3 in amino acids: CASSEGLAVQETQYF. The CDR3 DNA reads TGTGCCAGCAGTGAGGGACTAGCGGTACAAGAGACCCAGTACTTC. The chain is built from TRBV2 and TRBJ2-5; 11 nucleotides align to TRBD2. The V gene end was trimmed by 3 bases and the J gene end by 2 bases; junction bases not matched to a gene: 2. This CDR3 comprises 15 residues. Germline V CDR1 and CDR2: SNHLY, FYNNEI.

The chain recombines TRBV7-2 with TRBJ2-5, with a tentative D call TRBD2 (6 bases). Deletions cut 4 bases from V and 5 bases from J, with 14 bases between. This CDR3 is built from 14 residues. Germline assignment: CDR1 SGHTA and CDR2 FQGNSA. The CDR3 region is CASSSLAVRETQYF. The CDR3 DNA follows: TGTGCCAGCAGCTCACTAGCAGTCCGGGAGACCCAGTACTTC.

The chain's CDR3 is CASSPGTSGRYEQYF. In nucleotides, the CDR3 is TGTGCCAGCAGCCCGGGGACTAGCGGGAGGTACGAGCAGTACTTC. The genes are TRBV11-2 and TRBJ2-7; TRBD2 matches at 15 bases. This CDR3 spans 15 amino acids. After removal of 5 bases from V and 4 bases from J, the junction contained 3 bases not matched to a gene. Per the germline V gene, CDR1 is SGHAT and CDR2 is FQNNGV.

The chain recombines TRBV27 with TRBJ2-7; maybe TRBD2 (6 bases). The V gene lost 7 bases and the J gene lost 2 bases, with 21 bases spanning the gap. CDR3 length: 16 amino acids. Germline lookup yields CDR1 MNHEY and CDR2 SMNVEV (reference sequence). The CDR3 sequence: CASIPSVGDLTYEQYF. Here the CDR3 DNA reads TGTGCCAGCATCCCAAGTGTTGGGGACTTAACCTACGAGCAGTACTTC.

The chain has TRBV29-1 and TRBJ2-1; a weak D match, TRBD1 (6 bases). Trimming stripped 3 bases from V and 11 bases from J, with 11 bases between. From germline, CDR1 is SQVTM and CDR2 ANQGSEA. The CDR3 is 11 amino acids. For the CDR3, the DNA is TGCAGCGTTGAGGACAGCAAAAAGCAGTTCTTC. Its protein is CSVEDSKKQFF.

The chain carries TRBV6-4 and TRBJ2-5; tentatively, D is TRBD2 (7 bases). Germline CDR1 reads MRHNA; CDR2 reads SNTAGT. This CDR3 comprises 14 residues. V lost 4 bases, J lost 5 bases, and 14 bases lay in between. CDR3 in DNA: TGTGCCAGCAGTGCTGGGGGGGCAGGGGAGACCCAGTACTTC. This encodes CASSAGGAGETQYF.

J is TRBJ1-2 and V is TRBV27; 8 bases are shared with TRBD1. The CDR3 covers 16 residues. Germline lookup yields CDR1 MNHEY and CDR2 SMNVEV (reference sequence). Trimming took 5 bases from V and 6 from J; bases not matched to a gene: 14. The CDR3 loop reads CASSPGTGDLSDGYTF. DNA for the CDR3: TGTGCCAGCAGTCCCGGGACAGGCGACCTCAGTGATGGCTACACCTTC.

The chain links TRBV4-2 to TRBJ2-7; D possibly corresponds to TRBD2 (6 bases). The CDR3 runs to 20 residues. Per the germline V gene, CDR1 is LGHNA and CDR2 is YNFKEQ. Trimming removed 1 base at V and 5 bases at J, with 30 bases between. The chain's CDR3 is CASSQGSNGSGKGLEDEQYF. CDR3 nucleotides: TGTGCCAGCAGCCAAGGGTCAAACGGGAGCGGTAAGGGGCTCGAGGACGAGCAGTACTTC.

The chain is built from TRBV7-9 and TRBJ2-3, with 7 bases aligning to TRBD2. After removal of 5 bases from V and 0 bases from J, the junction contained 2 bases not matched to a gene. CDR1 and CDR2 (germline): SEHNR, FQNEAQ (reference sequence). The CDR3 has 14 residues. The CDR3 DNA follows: TGTGCCAGCAGCGCGGGGGACAGCACAGATACGCAGTATTTT. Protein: CASSAGDSTDTQYF.